Each of the 27 T cell receptor beta chains below was sequenced from the same sample in a study of shared clonotypes between healthy human individuals (dated by TCRdb to 2018 to 2020). Libraries were made using the immunoSEQ multiplex PCR assay. As stored in TCRdb, this immuneACCESS dataset retains in-frame rearrangements with V and J assigned. A fraction of the clones does not appear; measured against another copy, unresolved V genes explain less than half of the discrepancy, and the remainder lacks a known reason. For this sample there are millions of clones; 90% to 95% appear just once. 0.13% of the sample is held by the ten biggest clonotypes. The material sequenced was naive CD4+ T cells sorted from blood. The cell subset or site label, as the study defines it: CD45RA+ positively selected. These TCRs come from a man younger than 35 in good health.

J is TRBJ2-5 and V is TRBV28; 11 bases fit TRBD1. Losses at the gene ends were 3 bases for V and 5 bases for J; bases not matched to a gene: 17. CDR1 and CDR2 from the germline V gene are MDHEN and SYDVKM. The CDR3 spans 19 residues. The CDR3 DNA reads TGTGCCAGCAGTTTCTCCGGGACAGGGGGATTCCAGGCCCACGAGACCCAGTACTTC. Protein sequence: CASSFSGTGGFQAHETQYF. The entire variable domain, with the rest obtained from reference TRBV28 and TRBJ2-5, is as follows: DVKVTQSSRYLVKRTGEKVFLECVQDMDHENMFWYRQDPGLGLRLIYFSYDVKMKEKGDIPEGYSVSREKKERFSLILESASTNQTSMYLCASSFSGTGGFQAHETQYFGPGTRLLVL.

J is TRBJ2-3 and V is TRBV14; 13 nucleotides line up with TRBD2. The CDR3 has 16 amino acids. The junction had 5 bases not matched to a gene; V was cut back by 3 bases and J by 5 bases. CDR1 and CDR2 (germline): SGHDN, FVKESK. The CDR3 region is CASSQTSGRLGDTQYF. As DNA, the CDR3 is TGTGCCAGCAGCCAGACTAGCGGGAGGCTTGGAGATACGCAGTATTTT.

The rearrangement uses TRBV30 and TRBJ1-6, with D perhaps TRBD1 (5 bases). The CDR3 totals 13 residues. The V end was cut by 3 bases, the J end by 6 bases, with 9 bases between. Germline V gene data show CDR1 as GTSNPN and CDR2 as SVGIG (reference sequence). The CDR3 bases are TGTGCCTGGAGCCCCGACAGTAATTCACCCCTCCACTTT. Amino acid sequence: CAWSPDSNSPLHF.

CDR3 nucleotide sequence: TGTGCCACCAGCAGAGATATGCTGGCCTATGGCTACACCTTC. Translation: CATSRDMLAYGYTF. The chain uses TRBV15 and TRBJ1-2; D call uncertain. V was pared by 0 bases and J by 4 bases, with 9 bases between. Germline CDR1 and CDR2: LNHNV and YYDKDF (reference sequence). CDR3 size: 14 residues.

Remarks on this clone: This specimen includes other DNA sequences encoding the same CDR3. The V and J genes are TRBV5-1 and TRBJ2-1; tentatively, D is TRBD2 (5 bases). Germline CDR1 reads SGHRS; CDR2 reads YFSETQ. This CDR3 has 15 amino acids. V lost 0 bases and J lost 1, with 8 bases in between. In nucleotides, the CDR3 is TGCGCCAGCAGCTTGGAAGCGGTTTCCTACAATGAGCAGTTCTTC. It codes for CASSLEAVSYNEQFF.

The V gene is TRBV11-2, the J gene TRBJ2-7; 10 bases line up with TRBD1. This CDR3 has 14 residues. Germline V lookup: CDR1 SGHAT, CDR2 FQNNGV. Losses at the gene ends were 4 bases for V and 3 bases for J; bases not matched to a gene: 3. For the CDR3, the DNA is TGTGCCAGCAGCTCCGGGACAGGGGTCTACGAGCAGTACTTC. Protein product: CASSSGTGVYEQYF.

V and J are TRBV5-1 and TRBJ1-1, with D hard to call. Germline loops: CDR1 SGHRS, CDR2 YFSETQ. The germline V and J ends were trimmed by 3 bases and 4 bases, with 10 bases remaining between them. The CDR3 is made up of 13 amino acids. CDR3 DNA: TGCGCCAGCAGCTGGGGTGGGCTCACTGAAGCTTTCTTT. Protein product: CASSWGGLTEAFF.

The chain joins TRBV7-2 to TRBJ1-2, with 7 bases identical to TRBD1. The CDR3 consists of 14 residues. Germline values: CDR1 SGHTA, CDR2 FQGNSA. The V gene end was trimmed by 3 bases and the J gene end by 7 bases; junction bases not matched to a gene: 8. CDR3 nucleotides: TGTGCCAGCAGCTTGGGCCAGGGGGAGGGTGGCTACACCTTC. This sequence encodes CASSLGQGEGGYTF.

The chain has TRBV30 and TRBJ2-4; D gene ambiguous. Germline loops: CDR1 GTSNPN, CDR2 SVGIG (reference sequence). This CDR3 is built from 16 residues. Trimming shortened V by 4 bases and J by 0 bases, and 16 bases separated the two germline ends. As DNA, the CDR3 is TGTGCCTGGAAGACCCGAGACACCGTAGCCAAAAACATTCAGTACTTC. Translated: CAWKTRDTVAKNIQYF.

The genes are TRBV6-5 and TRBJ2-2, with D unclear. Trimming stripped 3 bases from V and 4 bases from J, with 9 bases between. This CDR3 region has 14 residues. Germline CDR1 and CDR2: MNHEY and SVGAGI. The CDR3, as DNA: TGTGCCAGCAGTTATCAAAGGGCCACCGGGGAGCTGTTTTTT. Its translation: CASSYQRATGELFF.

The gene calls are TRBV30 and TRBJ2-7; D unresolved. V was cut by 0 bases and J by 2 bases, with 8 bases left in between. The germline V gene has CDR1 GTSNPN and CDR2 SVGIG (reference sequence). This CDR3 region has 13 residues. The CDR3 coding sequence is TGTGCCTGGAGTGTTTGGGGTCCCTACGAGCAGTACTTC. It is translated as CAWSVWGPYEQYF. Full variable domain (outside the CDR3, taken from reference TRBV30 and TRBJ2-7): SQTIHQWPATLVQPVGSPLSLECTVEGTSNPNLYWYRQAAGRGLQLLFYSVGIGQISSEVPQNLSASRPQDRQFILSSKKLLLSDSGFYLCAWSVWGPYEQYFGPGTRLTVT.

The rearrangement links TRBV27 to TRBJ1-6; possible D gene TRBD1, 5 bases. From germline, CDR1 is MNHEY and CDR2 SMNVEV (reference sequence). Trimming removed 2 bases at V and 6 bases at J, with 14 bases between. This CDR3 spans 16 amino acids. The CDR3 protein is CASSLLAGAPNSPLHF. In DNA form, the CDR3 reads TGTGCCAGCAGTTTACTCGCCGGGGCTCCTAATTCACCCCTCCACTTT.

For this clone: Other nucleotide sequences from this sample produce the same CDR3. The chain employs TRBV6-5 and TRBJ1-3, with 7 bases lining up with TRBD1. The CDR3 is 15 residues long. From germline, CDR1 is MNHEY and CDR2 SVGAGI. V lost 6 bases, J lost 1 base, and 6 bases stayed unmatched. The CDR3 reads CASSRTGGSGNTIYF. The DNA for the CDR3 is TGTGCCAGCAGCCGGACAGGTGGATCTGGAAACACCATATATTTT.

This sequence joins TRBV2 and TRBJ1-1, with D tentatively TRBD1 (5 bases). The V end lost 6 bases, the J end lost 5 bases, and 13 bases lay between the germline ends. CDR3 length: 13 amino acids. CDR1 is SNHLY, CDR2 FYNNEI, per germline. CDR3 sequence: CASSPLGGTEAFF. The CDR3 DNA follows: TGTGCCAGCAGCCCCCTCGGGGGGACTGAAGCTTTCTTT. The full variable domain, with the rest looked up from reference TRBV2 and TRBJ1-1, is EPEVTQTPSHQVTQMGQEVILRCVPISNHLYFYWYRQILGQKVEFLVSFYNNEISEKSEIFDDQFSVERPDGSNFTLKIRSTKLEDSAMYFCASSPLGGTEAFFGQGTRLTVV.

The DNA of the CDR3 is TGCGCCAGCAGCCAAGATCCCACAGGGTGGGAAGCAGATACGCAGTATTTT. It yields the protein CASSQDPTGWEADTQYF. The chain joins TRBV4-3 to TRBJ2-3; TRBD1 might be the D (6 bases). In germline, CDR1 is LGHNA, CDR2 YSLEER. Trimming took 0 bases from V and 4 from J, leaving 17 bases between them. The CDR3 runs 17 residues.

This chain uses TRBV2 with TRBJ1-1; no definite D call. V dropped 4 bases and J dropped 0 bases, with 9 bases sitting between them. CDR3 length: 14 residues. The germline CDR1 and CDR2 sequences are SNHLY and FYNNEI. The CDR3 loop is CASSVETMNTEAFF. The CDR3 DNA reads TGTGCCAGCAGTGTGGAGACCATGAACACTGAAGCTTTCTTT.

V is TRBV5-1 and J is TRBJ2-4, with D possibly being TRBD1 or TRBD2 (5 bases each). V lost 0 bases and J lost 16, with 11 bases in between. Germline CDR1 and CDR2: SGHRS and YFSETQ. The CDR3 is 11 residues long. The CDR3 bases are TGCGCCAGCAGCTTGGAACCGGGGCCATACTTC. This translates into CASSLEPGPYF.

The chain employs TRBV18 and TRBJ2-7; D is ambiguous. Germline assignment: CDR1 KGHSH and CDR2 LQKENI. The V gene lost 6 bases and the J gene lost 3 bases, with 12 bases spanning the gap. This CDR3 is built from 13 residues. CDR3 protein: CASSHGRLYEQYF. The CDR3 DNA follows: TGTGCCAGCTCCCACGGCAGGCTCTACGAGCAGTACTTC.

This clone was found once. V gene TRBV5-8 combines with J gene TRBJ2-3; no definite D call. V was trimmed by 4 bases and J by 4 bases, leaving 16 bases between them. This CDR3 is 15 amino acids long. From germline, CDR1 is SGHTS and CDR2 YDEGEE. CDR3 region: CASSRKSRAADTQYF. In nucleotides, the CDR3 is TGTGCCAGCAGCAGGAAGAGCAGAGCCGCAGATACGCAGTATTTT. Looking up the rest from reference TRBV5-8 and TRBJ2-3 gives the full variable domain: EAGVTQSPTHLIKTRGQQATLRCSPISGHTSVYWYQQALGLGLQFLLWYDEGEERNRGNFPPRFSGRQFPNYSSELNVNALELEDSALYLCASSRKSRAADTQYFGPGTRLTVL.

CDR3 loop: CASSPGTSGSSPYEQYF. CDR3 nucleotide sequence: TGTGCCAGCTCACCAGGGACTAGCGGGAGTTCTCCCTACGAGCAGTACTTC. J is TRBJ2-7 and V is TRBV18; TRBD2 matches 14 bases. The CDR3 has 17 residues. Germline-derived CDR1 and CDR2 are KGHSH and LQKENI. The V gene end was trimmed by 2 bases and the J gene end by 2 bases; junction bases not matched to a gene: 5.

The chain carries TRBV11-2 and TRBJ2-1; 7 bases fit TRBD2. After removal of 5 bases from V and 9 bases from J, the junction contained 13 bases not matched to a gene. This CDR3 region has 15 residues. Germline V gene lookup returns CDR1 SGHAT and CDR2 FQNNGV. CDR3 coding DNA: TGTGCCAGCAGCACTAGCGTTTTGGGGCGGGGTGAGCAGTTCTTC. This encodes CASSTSVLGRGEQFF.

This chain joins TRBV10-1 and TRBJ2-3; no definite D call. Germline CDR1 and CDR2: WNHNN and SYGVQD (reference sequence). Trimming cost V 3 bases and J 4 bases, with 8 bases left between them. The CDR3 consists of 13 residues. The CDR3 loop reads CASSDPSADTQYF. CDR3 coding DNA: TGCGCCAGCAGTGACCCGTCGGCAGATACGCAGTATTTT.

This clone was detected only a few times. The chain uses TRBV18 and TRBJ1-2; possible D gene TRBD1, 5 bases. The CDR3 length is 15 residues. CDR1 KGHSH and CDR2 LQKENI come from the germline V gene. Trimming shortened V by 5 bases and J by 6 bases, and 19 bases separated the two germline ends. CDR3 nucleotides: TGTGCCAGCTCAGTTCAGGGTACCGGGGACCATGGCTACACCTTC. Its translation: CASSVQGTGDHGYTF.

The chain combines TRBV28 with TRBJ1-2, with TRBD1 matching 7 bases. Germline values: CDR1 MDHEN, CDR2 SYDVKM. The CDR3 has 14 residues. J was trimmed by 1 base and V by 5 bases; bases with no gene match: 4. CDR3 sequence (DNA): TGTGCCAGCAGTCGGACAGGCCATAACTATGGCTACACCTTC. It translates to CASSRTGHNYGYTF.

This sequence joins TRBV6-1 and TRBJ1-2, with D possibly being TRBD1 (6 bases). The ends were cut back, 4 bases at V and 6 bases at J, with 18 bases in the middle. This CDR3 contains 15 residues. The germline V gene has CDR1 MNHNS and CDR2 SASEGT. CDR3 amino acids: CASSALGQSLDGYTF. CDR3 in DNA: TGTGCCAGCAGTGCTCTTGGACAGTCCTTGGATGGCTACACCTTC.

The chain employs TRBV30 and TRBJ2-1, with a possible D match to TRBD2 (5 bases). This CDR3 comprises 12 residues. Per germline, CDR1 GTSNPN and CDR2 SVGIG (reference sequence). The V end lost 8 bases, the J end lost 10 bases, and 18 bases lay between the germline ends. In DNA form, the CDR3 reads TGTGCCGCCTTGTCGGGGAGTGGCGAGCAGTTCTTC. As protein: CAALSGSGEQFF.

For the CDR3, the DNA is TGTGCCAGCAGCCAACTTTCGGGGACCACGACTGAAGCTTTCTTT. This translates into CASSQLSGTTTEAFF. The V and J genes are TRBV7-8 and TRBJ1-1; TRBD1 might be the D (5 bases). Per germline, CDR1 SGHVS and CDR2 FQNEAQ. The V end was cut by 5 bases, the J end by 5 bases, with 18 bases between. The CDR3 covers 15 residues.